This T cell receptor beta chain was retrieved from a study of CD8 T cells in Susac syndrome. TEMRA cells were FACS-enriched, unlike CD8+ and CD4+ T cells, which were negatively isolated. It was with random hexamers that roughly 0.45 to 1 ug RNA was reverse transcribed. Amplification of TCR beta CDR3 used immunoSEQ multiplex PCR across 54 Vbeta and 13 Jbeta. From the immunoSEQ multiplex PCR reads, TCRdb called clonotypes with MiXCR, one entry per CDR3 protein. This repertoire shows around 270,000 distinct CDR3 sequences, roughly 90% found once; its top ten account for approximately 0.18%. The V and J ends lost 4 bases and 6 bases respectively, with 6 bases between them. The CDR3 consists of 11 residues. The germline gives CDR1 SQVTM, CDR2 ANQGSEA.

The sequencing sample was made of CD8+ T cells from PBMCs. The chain links TRBV29-1 to TRBJ2-2; the D is unclear. The TCR sequence derives from a human donor with multiple sclerosis. The CDR3 region is CSVGVAGELFF. The CDR3 DNA sequence: TGCAGCGTTGGGGTGGCCGGGGAGCTGTTTTTT.